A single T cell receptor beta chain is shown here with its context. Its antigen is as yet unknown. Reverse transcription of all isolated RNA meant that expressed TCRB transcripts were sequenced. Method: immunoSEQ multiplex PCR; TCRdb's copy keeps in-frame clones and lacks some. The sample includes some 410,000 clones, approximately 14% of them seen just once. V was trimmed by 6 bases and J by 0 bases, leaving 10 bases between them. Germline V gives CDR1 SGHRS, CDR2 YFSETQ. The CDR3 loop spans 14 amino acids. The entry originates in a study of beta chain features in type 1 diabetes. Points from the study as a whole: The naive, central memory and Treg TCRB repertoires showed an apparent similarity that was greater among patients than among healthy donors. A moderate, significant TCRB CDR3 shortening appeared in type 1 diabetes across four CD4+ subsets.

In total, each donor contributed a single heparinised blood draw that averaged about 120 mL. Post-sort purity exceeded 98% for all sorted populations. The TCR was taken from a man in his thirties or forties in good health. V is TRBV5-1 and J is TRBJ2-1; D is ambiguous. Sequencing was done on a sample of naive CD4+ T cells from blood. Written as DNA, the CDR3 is TGCGCCAGCATGACGGTGAGCTCCTACAATGAGCAGTTCTTC. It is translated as CASMTVSSYNEQFF.